Below, one TCR beta chain is given with its context. The specificity of this receptor is unknown. Base qualities are not recorded, but no much larger clone differs from it by a single base. This sample was included in a study of Tregs in tolerant kidney transplant recipients (dated by TCRdb to about 2019). Notes on the research overall: Additional Treg samples were obtained from a 3-day mixed lymphocyte reaction with belatacept, in some cases followed by an approximately five-day donor restimulation, before recipient CD4+CD25+CD127- cells were sorted. During sorting of primary belatacept mixed lymphocyte reaction cultures, recipient cells were distinguished from donor cells with antibodies. TCRbeta sequencing was used in the study to identify donor-specific regulatory T cells before combined kidney and bone marrow transplantation, and the identified cells were then tracked after transplant. TCRbeta repertoire sequencing was used in a few healthy controls to compare several ways of expanding Tregs specific for an allogeneic donor. On the study overall, not on this receptor specifically: The most biologically relevant and donor-specific TCRbeta repertoire appeared to be identified by expanding Tregs with activated donor B cells. Biological reproducibility was not directly addressed, though technical replication error appeared minimal. Because the study included only a small number of patients, the results must be confirmed in larger populations and under other immunosuppression protocols.

For TCRbeta CDR3 sequencing, genomic DNA from the sorted cells was extracted using the QIAGEN DNeasy Blood and Tissue Kit. High-throughput TCRbeta CDR3 sequencing was carried out commercially through immunoSEQ, with PCR amplification with bias correction and internal controls included. The authors' pipeline ran thus. Unique productive TCRbeta sequences were defined by CDR3 nucleotide sequence where primers matched, otherwise by CDR3 amino acid sequence with Vbeta and Jbeta genes. Donor-reactive sequences were defined as at least 5-fold expanded in CFSE-low cells versus unstimulated cells, with frequency of at least 0.01% in CFSE-low cells. Jensen-Shannon divergence calculated on the top 100 TCRbeta sequences ranked by frequency was used to measure repertoire divergence. For samples with multiple sequencing runs, sorting error was corrected in each run separately before the runs were combined. TCRdb holds this immuneACCESS table with in-frame rearrangements only. Some clones are missing; in checked studies, unresolved V genes explain under half, and the rest has no known cause. From that table come the V and J calls and clone size; the DNA was used to work out D and trimming. The sample has roughly 40,000 clones on record, roughly 95% of them singletons. Approximately 0.39% of the sample is taken by the ten largest.

Blood from healthy controls was obtained either as purchased buffy coats or from healthy volunteers. Healthy control blood was processed to PBMCs by Ficoll density gradient and cryopreserved, and patient PBMCs were collected before and after transplant. The germline V gene sets CDR1 to SGHVS and CDR2 to FNYEAQ. The CDR3 measures 16 amino acids from cysteine to phenylalanine. This entry keeps only the CDR3 DNA: 48 bases, framed from base 1. V trim: 6 bases; J trim: 0 bases; unmatched bases: 7. The chain was built from TRBV7-6 and TRBJ2-2, and TRBD1 aligns with 7 junction nucleotides. The TCR was taken from a human donor in good health. Sequencing was carried out using Tregs from blood cultured with allogeneic cells. The nucleotide sequence is given as TGTGCCAGCAGTCCCCGTGGGACAGCGAACACCGGGGAGCTGTTTTTT. The encoded protein is CASSPRGTANTGELFF.